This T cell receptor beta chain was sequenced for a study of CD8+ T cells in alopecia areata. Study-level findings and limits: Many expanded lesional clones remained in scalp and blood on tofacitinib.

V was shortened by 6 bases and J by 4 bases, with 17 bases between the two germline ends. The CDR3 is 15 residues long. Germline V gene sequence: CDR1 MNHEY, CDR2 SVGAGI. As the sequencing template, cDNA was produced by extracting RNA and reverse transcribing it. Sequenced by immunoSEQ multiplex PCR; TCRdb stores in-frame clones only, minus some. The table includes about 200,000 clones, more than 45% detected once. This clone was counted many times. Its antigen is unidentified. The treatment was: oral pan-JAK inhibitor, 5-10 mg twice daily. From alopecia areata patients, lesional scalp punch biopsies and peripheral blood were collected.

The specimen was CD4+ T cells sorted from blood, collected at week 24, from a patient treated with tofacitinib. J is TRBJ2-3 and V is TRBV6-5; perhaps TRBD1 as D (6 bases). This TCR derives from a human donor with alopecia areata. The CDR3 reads CASSPGHRVPDTQYF. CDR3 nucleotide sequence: TGTGCCAGCAGCCCAGGTCACAGGGTTCCAGATACGCAGTATTTT.